The present TCR beta chain was sequenced within a study of PD-1 blockade in classical Hodgkin lymphoma (TCRdb year 2020). Regarding the study in general: Nivolumab dosing was 3 mg/kg intravenously every 2 weeks, continuing until either disease progression or unacceptable toxicity. The study used TCR beta sequencing and CyTOF to define a peripheral blood immune signature of response to PD-1 blockade in classical Hodgkin lymphoma. General study outcomes and caveats: Baseline TCR diversity was reported to be lower in newly diagnosed patients than in healthy donors, and even lower in relapsed/refractory patients. Lower diversity was seen in patients whose nivolumab began less than 1 year after ASCT, and these patients were left out of later analyses so that immune reconstitution would not confound the results. By C4D1, a significant rise was seen in CD4+ TCR diversity but not in CD8+ TCR diversity (p=0.0027 vs p=0.16), and the rise was most apparent among complete responders (p=0.02). Among trial patients, those achieving complete response had baseline diversity similar to that of newly diagnosed patients, while diversity was significantly lower in partial responders and progressors. Only a single clinical trial cohort was studied, and what caused the repertoire differences, possibly disease activity or prior therapy, remained undefined.

From the germline V gene (reference sequence), CDR1 is SEHNR and CDR2 is FQNEAQ. V ends up 4 bases short and J 11 bases short, with an unmatched junction base count of 10. The CDR3 sequence holds 14 residues, the cysteine and phenylalanine included. Of all the DNA, just the CDR3 is kept, 42 bases in frame from base 1. According to the study, the label for this sample's time point signals: cycle 2 day 1 (C2D1) of nivolumab. Relapse after autologous stem cell transplantation had occurred in all trial patients, and cohorts A, B and C were distinguished by prior brentuximab vedotin exposure. The trial cohort included 45 to 65 patients with relapsed/refractory classical Hodgkin lymphoma, and each patient had a best overall response of complete response, partial response or progressive disease. In the multi-cohort phase II CheckMate 205 trial, trial patients received single-agent nivolumab. Best overall response was determined by an independent review committee according to the 2007 International Working Group response criteria. Trial PBMCs were collected just before the start of nivolumab (C1D1) and during therapy at cycle 2 day 1 and cycle 4 day 1. Peripheral blood was collected in 8 mL Vacutainer Cell Preparation Tubes, from which PBMCs were isolated by centrifugation and then cryopreserved.

The Qiagen DNeasy kit was used to extract genomic DNA both from unsorted PBMCs and from the negatively selected CD4+ and CD8+ fractions. Using primers that anneal to V and J segments, immunoSEQ multiplex PCR amplified the TCR beta CDR3 regions. Amplification bias was minimized using a synthetic immune receptor repertoire, and residual bias was removed computationally after sequencing. In the source study's methods: Custom Python scripts were used to quantify repertoire diversity as the Shannon entropy index. The unsorted, CD4+ and CD8+ repertoires were each analyzed separately, with the exception of combined analyses, where CD4+ and CD8+ sequences were merged in silico. A clone counted as expanded when the clone's frequency after treatment rose at least 2-fold relative to C1D1, and clones undetected at baseline were given a pseudocount of 0.5. Singleton clones were defined as clones with 0 or 1 copy at C1D1, and non-singleton clones were defined as clones with 2 or more copies. By matching protein sequences in sorted samples from the same patient, clones expanded in unsorted samples were annotated as CD4+, CD8+ or unknown. Wilcoxon tests on paired samples were used to test changes in diversity from C1D1 to C4D1. The table was pulled from immuneACCESS by TCRdb, which kept in-frame rearrangements only. Such tables lose some clones; where checked, under half of the loss comes from unresolved V genes, and the rest has no known cause. V and J calls and clone size are as listed in that table; D and trimming were resolved from the DNA. The sample contains some 22,000 clones, 80% of them found a single time. The ten largest clonotypes hold about 18% of the sample.

Of note for this clone: Its antigen remains unidentified. No quality values exist for individual bases; no much larger clone is one base distant.

The V and J genes are TRBV7-9 and TRBJ2-4, and 8 bases in between align with TRBD1. This receptor was taken from a human donor with classical Hodgkin lymphoma. The source was peripheral blood mononuclear cells (PBMCs), collected before the second cycle of nivolumab. The CDR3 sequence is CASSSARTGNVQYF. The nucleotide sequence reads TGTGCCAGCAGCTCTGCCCGGACAGGGAATGTTCAGTACTTC.